This TCR beta chain originates from a study of cytomegalovirus exposure and HLA in healthy donors. The PCR made use of 60 Vbeta and 13 Jbeta primers. This table comes from immunoSEQ multiplex PCR, and its TCRdb copy is limited to in-frame clones, with some not included. The table includes some 97,000 clones, approximately 70% detected once. As regards this clone: As yet, its antigen is unknown.

CDR1 is LNHNV, CDR2 YYDKDF, per germline (reference sequence). This CDR3 is built from 14 residues. Trimming shortened V by 6 bases and J by 5 bases, and 16 bases separated the two germline ends. General observations from the study: V- and J-gene trimming of TCR beta was linked (in a later analysis) to a missense DCLRE1C variant. Some highly shared sequence variants likely arose as a pipeline artifact. Accurate predictions that matched the HLA-A and HLA-B alleles of most subjects were reportedly made from TCR beta sequences. Later analysis identified several of the most significant clusters that appeared linked to common viral pathogens.

What was sequenced was PBMCs. The sequence was collected from a young woman in good health and CMV-seropositive. V and J are TRBV15 and TRBJ2-5; D is perhaps TRBD2 (6 bases). The CDR3: CATRRRGVGETQYF. Written as DNA, the CDR3 is TGTGCCACCAGGAGGAGGGGCGTCGGGGAGACCCAGTACTTC.